The 32 T cell receptor beta chains reported below all come from one sample, sequenced in a study of blood T cell repertoires in COVID-19. The table came from immunoSEQ multiplex PCR; TCRdb's copy has only in-frame clones and leaves some out. The sample consists of some 98,000 clones, about four fifths of them appearing once. Sequences were obtained from peripheral blood. The receptors stem from a human donor in a cohort sampled during active COVID-19.

The table lists this clone with a few counts. V and J are TRBV12-3 or TRBV12-4 and TRBJ1-5, with D possibly matching TRBD1 (6 bases). This CDR3 has 13 amino acids. V lost 5 bases and J 11 bases, leaving 16 bases between the germline ends. The CDR3 is CASSLSTGTAQHF. As DNA, the CDR3 is TGTGCCAGCAGTCTTTCGACAGGCACGGCCCAGCATTTT.

The chain is built from TRBV30 and TRBJ2-3; 9 bases line up with TRBD2. Trimming cost V 8 bases and J 6 bases; bases outside gene matches: 9. The CDR3 is 13 residues long. Germline CDR1 and CDR2: GTSNPN and SVGIG (reference sequence). The CDR3 region has the DNA TGTGCCCGAGGGGGACTAGCCGGTGATACGCAGTATTTT. It yields the protein CARGGLAGDTQYF.

V is TRBV27 and J is TRBJ1-6, with 8 bases identical to TRBD1. Germline V gene lookup returns CDR1 MNHEY and CDR2 SMNVEV (reference sequence). The CDR3 runs 14 residues. Unmatched junction bases numbered 8, after V lost 6 bases and J lost 10 bases. The CDR3 loop is CASSLDRVASPLHF. DNA of the CDR3: TGTGCCAGCAGCTTGGACAGGGTTGCATCACCCCTCCACTTT.

This sequence joins TRBV11-2 and TRBJ2-7, with a possible D match to TRBD2 (5 bases). The germline CDR1 and CDR2 sequences are SGHAT and FQNNGV. V lost 7 bases and J lost 4, with 17 bases in between. The CDR3 totals 14 residues. CDR3 protein: CASTIGSGKYEQYF. In DNA form, the CDR3 reads TGTGCCAGCACTATAGGGTCGGGAAAGTACGAGCAGTACTTC.

This chain links TRBV6-6 with TRBJ2-1, with 11 bases matching TRBD2. Germline V gene lookup returns CDR1 MNHNY and CDR2 SVGAGI (reference sequence). V shed 4 bases, J shed 4 bases, and the junction held 6 bases outside the gene matches. The length of the CDR3 is 16 residues. The CDR3 sequence: CASSFSGRAGYNEQFF. The CDR3 DNA is TGTGCCAGCAGTTTTAGCGGGAGGGCCGGGTACAATGAGCAGTTCTTC.

CDR3 nucleotide sequence: TGTGCCAGCAGCTTAAACTACCCGTCGAGCATTCAGTACTTC. Its protein is CASSLNYPSSIQYF. The genes are TRBV7-7 and TRBJ2-4; the D is unclear. Trimming shortened V by 2 bases and J by 9 bases, and 14 bases separated the two germline ends. CDR1 and CDR2 (germline): SSHAT, FNYEAQ (reference sequence). The CDR3 covers 14 residues.

The chain is built from TRBV24-1 and TRBJ1-1; 8 bases fit TRBD1. The V and J ends lost 4 bases and 10 bases, in that order; junction bases with no gene match: 7. This CDR3 comprises 13 residues. Germline V gene sequence: CDR1 KGHDR, CDR2 SFDVKD. CDR3 sequence (DNA): TGTGCCACCAGTGACCGGACAGGGCTCCGAGCTTTCTTT. Translating gives CATSDRTGLRAFF.

The chain joins TRBV6-5 to TRBJ1-2; 8 nucleotides agree with TRBD1. Germline V gene lookup returns CDR1 MNHEY and CDR2 SVGAGI. The trim removed 6 bases at V and 4 bases at J, leaving 10 bases unmatched. CDR3 length: 15 amino acids. The chain's CDR3 is CASSIGQGPFYGYTF. CDR3 nucleotides: TGTGCCAGCAGCATCGGACAGGGACCTTTCTATGGCTACACCTTC.

The V gene is TRBV24-1, the J gene TRBJ2-1; 10 bases map to TRBD2. V was clipped by 3 bases and J by 5 bases; unmatched bases: 6. The length of the CDR3 is 16 residues. Germline CDR1 is KGHDR and CDR2 is SFDVKD. The CDR3 protein is CATSDPLAGSDNEQFF. As DNA, the CDR3 is TGTGCCACCAGTGATCCACTAGCGGGATCGGACAATGAGCAGTTCTTC.

The gene calls are TRBV27 and TRBJ2-6; D is uncertain. Trimming shortened V by 6 bases and J by 4 bases, and 13 bases separated the two germline ends. The length of the CDR3 is 15 residues. The V gene's germline CDR1 is MNHEY and CDR2 SMNVEV (reference sequence). Here the CDR3 reads CASRPAAAGANVLTF. The CDR3 nucleotides read TGTGCCAGCAGACCTGCGGCAGCCGGGGCCAACGTCCTGACTTTC.

This chain joins TRBV28 and TRBJ2-7, with TRBD2 matching 13 bases. The CDR3 sequence is 16 residues long. V was clipped by 5 bases and J by 1 base; unmatched bases: 5. Germline-derived CDR1 and CDR2 are MDHEN and SYDVKM. Here the CDR3 reads CASSRTSGSGSYEQYF. The CDR3 DNA follows: TGTGCCAGCAGTCGGACTAGCGGGAGTGGATCCTACGAGCAGTACTTC.

The chain recombines TRBV4-2 with TRBJ2-3, with 11 bases lining up with TRBD2. V gave up 0 bases and J gave up 9 bases; unmatched junction bases: 17. This CDR3 is built from 19 residues. Germline V CDR1 and CDR2: LGHNA, YNFKEQ. CDR3 DNA: TGTGCCAGCAGCCAAGATCTTCGAAGGACTAGCGGGTTGGGGGGAACGCAGTATTTT. Protein product: CASSQDLRRTSGLGGTQYF.

This clone was seen once. The rearrangement uses TRBV7-9 and TRBJ1-1, with a tentative D call TRBD1 (5 bases). The germline CDR1 and CDR2 sequences are SEHNR and FQNEAQ (reference sequence). CDR3 length equals 13 residues. The germline V and J ends were trimmed by 10 bases and 5 bases, with 17 bases remaining between them. The DNA for the CDR3 is TGTGCCACCCTGAGATGGGGGGGAACTGAAGCTTTCTTT. Protein product: CATLRWGGTEAFF.

The chain links TRBV7-8 to TRBJ2-7; D remains unclear. CDR3 length: 11 residues. The germline CDR1 and CDR2 sequences are SGHVS and FQNEAQ. Trimming stripped 4 bases from V and 2 bases from J, with 3 bases between. The CDR3 spells CASSSTYEQYF. CDR3 bases: TGTGCCAGCAGCTCCACCTACGAGCAGTACTTC. Together with reference TRBV7-8 and TRBJ2-7, the CDR3 gives the full variable domain: GAGVSQSPRYKVAKRGQDVALRCDPISGHVSLFWYQQALGQGPEFLTYFQNEAQLDKSGLPSDRFFAERPEGSVSTLKIQRTQQEDSAVYLCASSSTYEQYFGPGTRLTVT.

V usage is TRBV29-1 and J usage is TRBJ1-1; D is possibly TRBD1 (6 bases). Germline CDR1 and CDR2: SQVTM and ANQGSEA. The CDR3 has 12 residues. Trimming shortened V by 7 bases and J by 1 base, and 10 bases separated the two germline ends. CDR3 in amino acids: CSGGGQNTEAFF. The CDR3 DNA reads as TGCAGCGGGGGGGGACAGAACACTGAAGCTTTCTTT.

The rearrangement links TRBV4-2 to TRBJ2-5; D is possibly TRBD2 (5 bases). The V gene's germline CDR1 is LGHNA and CDR2 YNFKEQ. The CDR3 length is 15 residues. V gave up 0 bases and J gave up 3 bases, with 11 bases separating them. The CDR3 nucleotides read TGTGCCAGCAGCCAAGATTTAGAGGGAGAAGAGACCCAGTACTTC. The encoded protein is CASSQDLEGEETQYF.

The chain uses TRBV6-6 and TRBJ2-7; 7 bases align to TRBD1. The V segment lost 0 bases and the J segment 3 bases; nucleotides outside the gene matches: 2. The germline CDR1 and CDR2 sequences are MNHNY and SVGAGI (reference sequence). CDR3 length: 14 residues. This CDR3 is CASSYSPGGYEQYF. CDR3 sequence (DNA): TGTGCCAGCAGTTACTCCCCAGGGGGCTACGAGCAGTACTTC.

The chain combines TRBV28 with TRBJ2-5, with TRBD1 matching over 9 bases. Germline V gene data show CDR1 as MDHEN and CDR2 as SYDVKM. The V segment lost 2 bases and the J segment 5 bases; nucleotides outside the gene matches: 3. CDR3 length: 14 residues. The CDR3 loop reads CASSLRQGGETQYF. The CDR3 region has the DNA TGTGCCAGCAGTTTAAGACAGGGGGGGGAGACCCAGTACTTC.

The chain combines TRBV7-2 with TRBJ1-5; D gene uncertain. This CDR3 region has 13 residues. CDR1 is SGHTA and CDR2 is FQGNSA in the germline V gene. The V end lost 0 bases, the J end lost 10 bases, and 10 bases lay between the germline ends. The CDR3 spells CASSLALETPQHF. The CDR3 coding sequence is TGTGCCAGCAGCTTAGCGTTGGAGACCCCCCAGCATTTT.

This chain connects TRBV5-1 to TRBJ2-6, with D possibly matching TRBD2 (6 bases). Trimming took off 8 bases at V and 3 bases at J, with 18 bases between the two ends. In germline, CDR1 is SGHRS, CDR2 YFSETQ. This CDR3 has 16 residues. CDR3 protein: CASDRQAGSGANVLTF. The CDR3 nucleotides read TGCGCCAGTGACCGGCAGGCCGGGAGTGGGGCCAACGTCCTGACTTTC.

This clone is a singleton in its sample. The V gene is TRBV28, the J gene TRBJ2-7, with TRBD1 matching 9 bases. V was pared by 7 bases and J by 5 bases, with 6 bases of the junction left unmatched. CDR1 is MDHEN, CDR2 SYDVKM, per germline. This CDR3 comprises 13 residues. Here the CDR3 reads CASTTGQGHEQYF. Written as DNA, the CDR3 is TGTGCCAGCACAACGGGACAGGGTCACGAGCAGTACTTC.

J is TRBJ2-7 and V is TRBV3-1 (or the pseudogene TRBV3-2), with 8 bases lining up with TRBD1. Germline CDR1 reads LGHDT; CDR2 reads YNNKEL (reference sequence). V lost 1 base and J lost 6; bases outside the gene matches: 14. The length of the CDR3 is 17 residues. CDR3 protein: CASSQAPFTRTGSEQYF. DNA of the CDR3: TGTGCCAGCAGCCAAGCTCCATTTACCAGGACAGGGTCCGAGCAGTACTTC.

V and J are TRBV4-2 and TRBJ2-7; TRBD2 is a possible D gene (5 bases). The germline gives CDR1 LGHNA, CDR2 YNFKEQ. The V and J ends lost 1 base and 0 bases respectively, with 10 bases between them. This CDR3 contains 15 residues. CDR3 nucleotide sequence: TGTGCCAGCAGCCAAGCTGAAGGGAGCTCCTACGAGCAGTACTTC. Translation gives CASSQAEGSSYEQYF.

The gene calls are TRBV3-1 (or the pseudogene TRBV3-2) and TRBJ1-2; D gene unclear. Germline CDR1 and CDR2: LGHDT and YNNKEL (reference sequence). The ends were cut back, 0 bases at V and 8 bases at J, with 10 bases in the middle. This CDR3 spans 13 amino acids. CDR3 protein: CASSQDPGSGYTF. For the CDR3, the DNA is TGTGCCAGCAGCCAAGACCCGGGGTCCGGCTACACCTTC.

As DNA, the CDR3 is TGCAGCGCCGGGACAGGGGCCTCCTACGAGCAGTACTTC. Protein product: CSAGTGASYEQYF. The chain carries TRBV29-1 and TRBJ2-7; 10 positions agree with TRBD1. This CDR3 has 13 residues. With 7 bases clipped from V and 0 bases from J, the junction kept 3 bases outside the gene matches. Germline loops: CDR1 SQVTM, CDR2 ANQGSEA.

This rearrangement joins TRBV3-1 (or the pseudogene TRBV3-2) to TRBJ2-1; 11 positions agree with TRBD2. Germline CDR1 is LGHDT and CDR2 is YNNKEL (reference sequence). CDR3 size: 15 residues. V trimming: 6 bases; J trimming: 5 bases; junction bases outside the gene matches: 6. CDR3 loop: CASSLRLAGNNEQFF. In DNA, the CDR3 is TGTGCCAGCAGTCTTCGACTAGCGGGAAACAATGAGCAGTTCTTC.

Only a few counts were recorded for this clone. The chain is built from TRBV28 and TRBJ2-1, with D possibly TRBD2 on 6 matching bases. The CDR3 totals 15 residues. Looked up from germline, CDR1 is MDHEN and CDR2 is SYDVKM. V was shortened by 3 bases and J by 1 base, with 10 bases between the two germline ends. CDR3 sequence (DNA): TGTGCCAGCAGTTTCCGGGCGGGGTCCTACAATGAGCAGTTCTTC. Translation: CASSFRAGSYNEQFF. Drawing the rest from reference TRBV28 and TRBJ2-1, the complete variable domain is DVKVTQSSRYLVKRTGEKVFLECVQDMDHENMFWYRQDPGLGLRLIYFSYDVKMKEKGDIPEGYSVSREKKERFSLILESASTNQTSMYLCASSFRAGSYNEQFFGPGTRLTVL.

The CDR3 DNA sequence: TGTGCCAGCAGCGCGCCGGGACTAGCGGGAGGTAATGAGCAGTTCTTC. It encodes CASSAPGLAGGNEQFF. The J gene is TRBJ2-1, the V gene TRBV11-2; 15 bases match TRBD2. The germline CDR1 and CDR2 sequences are SGHAT and FQNNGV. V was clipped by 5 bases and J by 7 bases; unmatched bases: 6. CDR3 length: 16 amino acids. Together with reference TRBV11-2 and TRBJ2-1, the CDR3 gives the full variable domain: EAGVAQSPRYKIIEKRQSVAFWCNPISGHATLYWYQQILGQGPKLLIQFQNNGVVDDSQLPKDRFSAERLKGVDSTLKIQPAKLEDSAVYLCASSAPGLAGGNEQFFGPGTRLTVL.

This clone was seen a handful of times. The V call is TRBV3-1 (or the pseudogene TRBV3-2), the J call TRBJ1-6, with 8 positions matching TRBD1. Germline CDR1 LGHDT, CDR2 YNNKEL (reference sequence). Losses at the gene ends were 4 bases for V and 7 bases for J; bases not matched to a gene: 9. The CDR3 sequence is 16 residues long. The CDR3: CASSRDQTGANSPLHF. For the CDR3, the DNA is TGTGCCAGCAGCCGAGATCAGACAGGGGCCAATTCACCCCTCCACTTT.

This chain connects TRBV20-1 to TRBJ2-1; D not certain. V was cut by 5 bases and J by 7 bases, with 9 bases left in between. The CDR3 covers 11 residues. Per germline, CDR1 DFQATT and CDR2 SNEGSKA (reference sequence). The CDR3 protein is CSAVWRNEQFF. CDR3 nucleotides: TGCAGTGCTGTTTGGAGAAATGAGCAGTTCTTC.

The genes are TRBV28 and TRBJ2-7; 10 positions agree with TRBD1. Looked up from germline, CDR1 is MDHEN and CDR2 is SYDVKM. Germline trimming cut 5 bases from V and 3 bases from J; bases unmatched to any gene: 7. This CDR3 region has 15 residues. For the CDR3, the DNA is TGTGCCAGCAGTCCATCCGGGACAGGGGACTACGAGCAGTACTTC. It yields the protein CASSPSGTGDYEQYF.

The chain couples TRBV6-6 to TRBJ2-2, with 7 positions matching TRBD1. There are 15 residues in the CDR3. V lost 4 bases to trimming and J lost 1 base; unmatched junction nucleotides: 3. CDR1 and CDR2 from the germline V gene are MNHNY and SVGAGI (reference sequence). The CDR3 region has the DNA TGTGCCAGCAGTTCGACAGGGCTGAACACCGGGGAGCTGTTTTTT. This sequence encodes CASSSTGLNTGELFF.